The 21 T cell receptor beta chains listed next were all sequenced from one sample in a study of identical twins. TCRdb re-called the 5' RACE reads with MiXCR, one entry per CDR3 protein. The sample carries roughly 1.6 million distinct CDR3 sequences, roughly 35% recorded once. The sequenced sample consisted of cord blood. Source of these receptors: a newborn girl in good health.

A word on this clonotype: Its ends do not fully match the called genes, so a read error is possible. The gene calls are TRBV7-2 and TRBJ2-7, with D uncertain. Germline CDR1 is SGHTA and CDR2 is FQGNSA. This CDR3 is 13 amino acids long. Here the CDR3 reads CASSSRASYEQSF. For the CDR3, the DNA is TGTGCCAGCAGCTCTCGGGCCTCCTACGAGCAGTCCTTC.

The gene calls are TRBV18 and TRBJ2-1, with 13 bases aligning to TRBD2. Germline loops: CDR1 KGHSH, CDR2 LQKENI. The CDR3 has 15 residues. Trimming at V came to 5 bases and at J to 6 bases, leaving 4 bases not matched to a gene. Here the CDR3 DNA reads TGTGCCAGCTCAAAAACTAGCGGGGGGGCCAATGAGCAGTTCTTC. This encodes CASSKTSGGANEQFF. Supplemented by reference TRBV18 and TRBJ2-1, the full variable domain reads NAGVMQNPRHLVRRRGQEARLRCSPMKGHSHVYWYRQLPEEGLKFMVYLQKENIIDESGMPKERFSAEFPKEGPSILRIQQVVRGDSAAYFCASSKTSGGANEQFFGPGTRLTVL.

CDR3: CASSPGEPMYYEQYF. The CDR3 DNA reads TGTGCCAGCAGTCCCGGGGAACCTATGTACTACGAGCAGTACTTC. The rearrangement links TRBV28 to TRBJ2-7; D is perhaps TRBD2 (5 bases). Trimming pared 5 bases from V and 3 bases from J, leaving 17 bases between. Per germline, CDR1 MDHEN and CDR2 SYDVKM. The CDR3 loop spans 15 amino acids.

A few counts support this clonotype. This chain links TRBV7-6 with TRBJ2-5; D gene unclear. Germline assignment: CDR1 SGHVS and CDR2 FNYEAQ. The CDR3 is 15 amino acids. V was pared by 1 base and J by 3 bases, with 12 bases between. The CDR3 region has the DNA TGTGCCAGCAGCTTAGAGCCCCCCCCCAAAGAGACCCAGTACTTC. Residues: CASSLEPPPKETQYF.

This clonotype was detected once. One junction end disagrees with the germline gene, perhaps due to a read error. The chain carries TRBV9 and TRBJ2-7, with D maybe TRBD2 (5 bases). CDR3 length: 14 amino acids. Germline V gives CDR1 SGDLS, CDR2 YYNGEE. DNA of the CDR3: TGTGCCAGCAGCGTAGGCGGACCCGACTACGACCAGTACTTC. It encodes CASSVGGPDYDQYF.

A remark on this clonotype: This may stem from a read error, because a much larger clone lies one nucleotide away. V and J are TRBV12-3 or TRBV12-4 and TRBJ2-4, with D hard to call. This CDR3 has 14 residues. Trimming pared 7 bases from V and 0 bases from J, leaving 10 bases between. CDR3 sequence reads: CASIPILAKNIQYF. The CDR3 bases are TGTGCCAGCATTCCAATCTTAGCCAAAAACATTCAGTACTTC.

This clonotype showed up just a few times. The chain links TRBV28 to TRBJ2-7; 9 bases align to TRBD2. V lost 4 bases, J lost 2 bases, and 9 bases stayed unmatched. This CDR3 has 16 residues. Per the germline V gene, CDR1 is MDHEN and CDR2 is SYDVKM. The CDR3 sequence: CASSSPLAGSPYEQYF. The DNA of the CDR3 is TGTGCCAGCAGTTCCCCCCTAGCGGGGTCACCCTACGAGCAGTACTTC.

This clonotype was detected a few times. V usage is TRBV12-3 or TRBV12-4 and J usage is TRBJ2-3; the match to TRBD2 covers 8 bases. With V trimmed by 6 bases and J by 6 bases, 11 bases remained unmatched. The CDR3 sequence is 15 residues long. CDR3 DNA sequence: TGTGCCAGCAGACCGGGGGGACTAGTGGGGGATACGCAGTATTTT. Translated: CASRPGGLVGDTQYF.

The table lists this clonotype with many counts. This CDR3 reads CASGPFGGGSKNIQYF. CDR3 coding DNA: TGTGCCAGCGGTCCCTTCGGGGGTGGGTCCAAAAACATTCAGTACTTC. This rearrangement joins TRBV2 to TRBJ2-4; D is possibly TRBD2 (6 bases). V was clipped by 8 bases and J by 2 bases, with 19 bases between them. The CDR3 totals 16 residues. CDR1 is SNHLY, CDR2 FYNNEI, per germline.

The rearrangement uses TRBV10-3 and TRBJ2-1; D not resolved. Trimming pared 3 bases from V and 6 bases from J, leaving 18 bases between. The length of the CDR3 is 16 residues. Germline CDR1 ENHRY, CDR2 SYGVKD. The CDR3 sequence: CAISDPGFTPGNEQFF. The CDR3 DNA is TGTGCCATCAGTGACCCCGGGTTTACGCCTGGCAATGAGCAGTTCTTC.

The chain has TRBV5-1 and TRBJ2-3; 12 nucleotides align to TRBD2. The CDR3 contains 16 residues. CDR1 and CDR2 (germline): SGHRS, YFSETQ. The J segment lost 3 bases and the V segment lost 10 bases, leaving 12 bases of the junction unmatched. The CDR3: CAGMATSGGLTDTQYF. Here the CDR3 DNA reads TGCGCCGGCATGGCTACTAGCGGGGGGCTTACAGATACGCAGTATTTT.

This clonotype was detected only a few times. V and J are TRBV7-9 and TRBJ2-5; 7 nucleotides match TRBD1. The CDR3 has 17 amino acids. V shed 2 bases, J shed 4 bases, and the junction held 13 bases outside the gene matches. Germline V gene data show CDR1 as SEHNR and CDR2 as FQNEAQ (reference sequence). The CDR3 loop is CASSLPSFRDSLETQYF. CDR3 bases: TGTGCCAGCAGCTTACCTAGCTTCCGGGACAGTTTAGAGACCCAGTACTTC.

The table lists this clonotype with a few counts. This chain connects TRBV12-3 or TRBV12-4 to TRBJ2-3; TRBD2 aligns across 13 bases. The CDR3 runs 16 residues. V was pared by 6 bases and J by 6 bases, with 9 bases of the junction left unmatched. In DNA form, the CDR3 reads TGTGCCAGCAGAGCTCCCGGGACTAGCGGGACCGATACGCAGTATTTT. It yields the protein CASRAPGTSGTDTQYF.

This clonotype was seen many times. V and J are TRBV27 and TRBJ1-2, with 9 bases aligning to TRBD1. This CDR3 has 15 residues. The junction had 5 bases not matched to a gene; V was cut back by 2 bases and J by 4 bases. The germline gives CDR1 MNHEY, CDR2 SMNVEV (reference sequence). The CDR3 nucleotides are TGTGCCAGCAGTTTAAGAGGGACAGGGCTCTATGGCTACACCTTC. This gives the protein CASSLRGTGLYGYTF.

The V gene is TRBV5-1, the J gene TRBJ2-5; TRBD1 is a possible D gene (6 bases). The V end was cut by 4 bases, the J end by 3 bases, with 19 bases between. The CDR3 covers 16 residues. Germline-derived CDR1 and CDR2 are SGHRS and YFSETQ. CDR3 loop: CASSPPWGRPKETQYF. In DNA, the CDR3 is TGCGCCAGCAGCCCCCCCTGGGGGCGGCCTAAAGAGACCCAGTACTTC.

This clonotype has just a few counts. The chain recombines TRBV7-9 with TRBJ2-1; D gene uncertain. The V end lost 7 bases, the J end lost 7 bases, and 14 bases lay between the germline ends. Germline assignment: CDR1 SEHNR and CDR2 FQNEAQ (reference sequence). CDR3 length equals 13 residues. The CDR3 sequence is CASIRRLWNEQFF. CDR3 in DNA: TGTGCCAGCATCAGGCGGCTATGGAATGAGCAGTTCTTC.

This clonotype occurred a few times. The J gene is TRBJ1-1, the V gene TRBV4-1, with D possibly being TRBD1 (5 bases). Germline loops: CDR1 MGHRA, CDR2 YSYEKL. V dropped 0 bases and J dropped 6 bases, with 11 bases sitting between them. CDR3 size: 14 residues. The chain's CDR3 is CASSQDPRGAEAFF. The CDR3 region has the DNA TGCGCCAGCAGCCAAGATCCCCGGGGGGCTGAAGCTTTCTTT.

The rearrangement uses TRBV9 and TRBJ2-7, with 14 bases that match TRBD2. The CDR3 has 21 amino acids. From germline, CDR1 is SGDLS and CDR2 YYNGEE. The V segment lost 1 base and the J segment 2 bases; nucleotides outside the gene matches: 17. The CDR3 sequence: CASSVIPRTSGRPEGPYEQYF. The CDR3 DNA is TGTGCCAGCAGCGTAATACCCCGGACTAGCGGGAGGCCCGAAGGCCCCTACGAGCAGTACTTC.

Ten or more counts support this clonotype. The V call is TRBV21-1, the J call TRBJ1-1; the tabulated D call, TRBD1, remains unverified against the DNA. TRBV21-1 is listed as a pseudogene. CDR3 length equals 13 residues. CDR3 loop: CASSNRGNTEAFF. For the CDR3, the DNA is TGTGCCAGCAGCAACAGGGGGAACACTGAAGCTTTCTTT.

The chain combines TRBV20-1 with TRBJ1-1; D is uncertain. The CDR3 length is 12 residues. Germline lookup yields CDR1 DFQATT and CDR2 SNEGSKA (reference sequence). The V end lost 4 bases, the J end lost 0 bases, and 6 bases lay between the germline ends. The CDR3 protein is CSATELNTEAFF. The CDR3 DNA sequence: TGCAGTGCTACGGAGCTGAACACTGAAGCTTTCTTT.

This clonotype was detected only a few times. The chain combines TRBV20-1 with TRBJ2-4; either TRBD1 or TRBD2 may fit D (5 bases each). Trimming removed 6 bases from V and 0 bases from J, with 18 bases in between. The CDR3 is made up of 16 amino acids. Germline V gives CDR1 DFQATT, CDR2 SNEGSKA (reference sequence). The CDR3 is CSATEGRLKAKNIQYF. CDR3 coding DNA: TGCAGTGCAACAGAGGGGCGGCTGAAAGCCAAAAACATTCAGTACTTC.